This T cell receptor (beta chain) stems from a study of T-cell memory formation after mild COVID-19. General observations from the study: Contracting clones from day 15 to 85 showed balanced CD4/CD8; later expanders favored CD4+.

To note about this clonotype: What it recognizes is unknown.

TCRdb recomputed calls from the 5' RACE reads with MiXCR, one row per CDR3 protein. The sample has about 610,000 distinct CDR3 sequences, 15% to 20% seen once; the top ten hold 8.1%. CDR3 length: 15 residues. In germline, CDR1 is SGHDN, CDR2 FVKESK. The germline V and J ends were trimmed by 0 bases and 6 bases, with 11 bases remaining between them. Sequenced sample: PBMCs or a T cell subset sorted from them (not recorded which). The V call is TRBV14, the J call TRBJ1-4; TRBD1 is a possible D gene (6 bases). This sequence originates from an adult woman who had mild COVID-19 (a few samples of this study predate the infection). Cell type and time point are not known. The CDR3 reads CASSQDWGLDEKLFF. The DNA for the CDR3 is TGTGCCAGCAGCCAAGATTGGGGGCTGGATGAAAAACTGTTTTTT.